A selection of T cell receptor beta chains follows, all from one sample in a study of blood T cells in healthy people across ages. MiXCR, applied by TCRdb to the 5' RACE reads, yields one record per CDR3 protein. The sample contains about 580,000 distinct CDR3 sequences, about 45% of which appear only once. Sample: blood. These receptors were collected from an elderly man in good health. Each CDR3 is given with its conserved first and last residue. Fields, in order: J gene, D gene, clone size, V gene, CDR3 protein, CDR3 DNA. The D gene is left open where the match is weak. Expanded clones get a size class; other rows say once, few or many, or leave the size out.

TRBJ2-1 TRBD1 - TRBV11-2 CASSRGQGAIVSYNEQFF TGTGCCAGCAGCCGGGGACAGGGGGCGATTGTTTCCTACAATGAGCAGTTCTTC
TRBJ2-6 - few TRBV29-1 CSVEDLSSGANVLTF TGCAGCGTTGAAGATCTGTCCTCTGGGGCCAACGTCCTGACTTTC
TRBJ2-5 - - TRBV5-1 CASSSSEGFQETQYF TGCGCCAGCAGCTCCTCCGAGGGATTCCAAGAGACCCAGTACTTC
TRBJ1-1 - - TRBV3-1 CASGQGTMNTEAFF TGTGCCAGCGGTCAGGGTACTATGAACACTGAAGCTTTCTTT
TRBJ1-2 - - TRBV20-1 CSAPIMDRTGDYGYTF TGCAGTGCTCCGATTATGGACCGAACTGGCGACTATGGCTACACCTTC
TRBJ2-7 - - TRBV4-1 CASSQVGRDSTYEQYF TGCGCCAGCAGCCAAGTCGGGCGGGACTCAACCTACGAGCAGTACTTC
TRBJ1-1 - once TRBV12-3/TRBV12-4 CASSQDSGFTEAFF TGTGCCAGCAGTCAGGACAGCGGATTCACTGAAGCTTTCTTT
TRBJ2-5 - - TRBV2 CASRAGTLVEETQYF TGTGCCAGCAGAGCCGGGACACTTGTCGAAGAGACCCAGTACTTC
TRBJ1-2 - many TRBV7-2 CASSPLIRDYGYTF TGTGCCAGCAGCCCCCTAATTCGCGACTATGGCTACACCTTC
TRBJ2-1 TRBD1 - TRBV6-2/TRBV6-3 CASSYSRDRGFF TGTGCCAGCAGTTATTCACGGGACAGGGGGTTCTTC
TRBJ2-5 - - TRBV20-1 CSASGQGVEFMETQYF TGCAGTGCTAGTGGGCAGGGCGTCGAATTTATGGAGACCCAGTACTTC
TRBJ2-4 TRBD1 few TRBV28 CASSFPGGAIQYF TGTGCCAGCAGTTTCCCAGGGGGAGCGATTCAGTACTTC
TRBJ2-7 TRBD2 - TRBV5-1 CASSTLADEGEQYF TGCGCCAGCAGCACCCTAGCGGATGAGGGTGAGCAGTACTTC
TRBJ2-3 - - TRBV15 CATSRQGTYSTDTQYF TGTGCCACCAGCAGACAGGGGACGTACTCCACAGATACGCAGTATTTT
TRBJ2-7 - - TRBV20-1 CSARDLKGIGYEQYF TGCAGTGCTAGAGATCTAAAGGGGATCGGCTACGAGCAGTACTTC